The present entry profiles one T cell receptor (beta chain) with its context. The germline gives CDR1 LNHDA, CDR2 SQIVND (reference sequence). CDR3 size: 16 residues. The junction had 6 bases not matched to a gene; V was cut back by 5 bases and J by 2 bases. How the authors handled the data: Reference gene primer amplification gave estimated nucleated cell counts. The assay was immunoSEQ multiplex PCR, and TCRdb's table has in-frame clones only and misses some. V and J calls and clone size come straight from that table; D and trimming were deduced from the DNA. The sample shows around 170,000 clones, 74% of them seen only once. The data originate from a study of blood T cell repertoires in COVID-19. Overall study: Sample material is recorded as cDNA or gDNA derived from T cells, B-cell-depleted T cells, or PBMCs.

The clonotype comes from a woman of 80 years or more with acute or convalescent COVID-19. V gene TRBV19 combines with J gene TRBJ2-1; TRBD2 matches at 10 bases. Sequenced material: peripheral blood. The CDR3 DNA is TGTGCCAGTAGTGCCTCTAGCGGGGGTACCTACAATGAGCAGTTCTTC. Residues: CASSASSGGTYNEQFF.